Detailed here is one TCR beta chain. V lost 3 bases and J lost 1, with 12 bases in between. CDR1 and CDR2 from the germline V gene are LGHDT and YNNKEL (reference sequence). This CDR3 has 15 amino acids. This record comes from a study of blood T cell repertoires in COVID-19. Method: immunoSEQ multiplex PCR; TCRdb's copy keeps in-frame clones and lacks some. In the table there are more than 150,000 clones, 86% of which are singletons. This receptor was obtained from a man in his 70s with active or convalescent COVID-19. The genes are TRBV3-1 (or the pseudogene TRBV3-2) and TRBJ1-1; perhaps TRBD1 as D (6 bases). The specimen was peripheral blood. This chain's CDR3 is CASSQEDSENTEAFF. The CDR3 DNA follows: TGTGCCAGCAGCCAGGAGGACAGTGAGAACACTGAAGCTTTCTTT.